This TCR beta chain was observed in a study of TIL therapy for anti-PD-1-resistant metastatic lung cancer. Findings of the study overall: TIL clonotype persistence in blood showed no apparent association with response.

Sequencing used immunoSEQ v3. Only in-frame clones appear in the TCRdb table, and some are missing; sequencing was by immunoSEQ multiplex PCR. The sample has around 15,000 clones; about 68% are singletons. Germline V gene sequence: CDR1 MNHNS, CDR2 SASEGT. This CDR3 spans 14 amino acids. V gave up 6 bases and J gave up 2 bases, with 13 bases separating them. Stated time point: pre-treatment sample, taken before nivolumab and TIL therapy. In this sample, this clone turned up a few times. Its antigen remains unidentified. The sequenced sample was blood, obtained at baseline. The rearrangement joins TRBV6-1 to TRBJ2-5; tentatively, D is TRBD1 (7 bases). The receptor was isolated from a person aged 25 to 80 with non-small cell lung cancer. The CDR3 DNA sequence: TGTGCCAGCAGGGAGGGGACAGCTCAAGAGACCCAGTACTTC. Translating it yields CASREGTAQETQYF.